The clone carrying this T cell receptor beta chain was recorded at least ten times. V lost 6 bases, J lost 3 bases, and 11 bases lay in between. Germline CDR1 is LNHDA and CDR2 is SQIVND (reference sequence). CDR3 length: 14 amino acids. The sample belongs to a study of T cells in Graves' hyperthyroidism and ophthalmopathy. RNA transcripts served as the template for amplifying TCR beta CDR3 regions. RT-PCR in the first round (using the HTBI primer set) targeted the TCR CDR3. Each CDR3 protein gets one entry after TCRdb re-called the multiplex PCR reads with MiXCR. The sample consists of approximately 500,000 distinct CDR3 sequences, just over 45% of them appearing once.

This chain connects TRBV19 to TRBJ2-2; no clear D gene. Specimen: peripheral blood or thyroid tissue (not recorded which). The sequence was obtained from a woman under 30 with Graves' hyperthyroidism. CDR3 protein: CASSSVGYTGELFF. For the CDR3, the DNA is TGTGCCAGTAGCTCAGTTGGGTACACCGGGGAGCTGTTTTTT.